This TCR beta chain derives from a study of blood T cell repertoires in COVID-19. Study context: From the United States, Italy and Spain came samples of acute and convalescent COVID-19. Sample material is recorded as cDNA or gDNA derived from T cells, B-cell-depleted T cells, or PBMCs.

The CDR3 length is 15 residues. J was trimmed by 6 bases and V by 1 base; bases with no gene match: 5. Germline V lookup: CDR1 SGHTA, CDR2 FQGNSA. Per the authors' pipeline: The assay estimated nucleated cells by amplifying reference gene primers. TCRdb's copy holds only in-frame clones and misses some; the assay was immunoSEQ multiplex PCR. D and trimming come from the DNA, and the V and J calls and clone size come from that table. The sample consists of just over 250,000 clones, 88% of them appearing once. The receptor's source is a man between 60 and 70 years old who had recovered from COVID-19. J is TRBJ2-1 and V is TRBV7-2; 8 bases are a match to TRBD1. Sequenced material: peripheral blood. The CDR3 is CASSLDHRGANEQFF. DNA for the CDR3: TGTGCCAGCAGCTTAGATCACAGGGGGGCCAATGAGCAGTTCTTC.